This paragraph covers one T cell receptor beta chain sequence. Its antigen remains unidentified. The sample comes from a study of graft-versus-host responses after intestinal transplantation. The table came from immunoSEQ multiplex PCR; TCRdb's copy has only in-frame clones and leaves some out. The table records some 110,000 clones, 90% to 95% of them present only once. The germline V and J ends were trimmed by 4 bases and 3 bases, with 19 bases remaining between them. CDR1 is WNHNN, CDR2 SYGVQD, per germline (reference sequence). CDR3 length equals 16 residues. Study observations and caveats: Individuals carrying graft-donor T cell macrochimerism showed high graft-versus-host to host-versus-graft clonal ratios in allografts. Recipient-marrow GvH clones were detected, some having first appeared in ileum or blood.

The V gene is TRBV10-1, the J gene TRBJ2-7; D ambiguous. This TCR came from a human donor who was the organ donor for an intestinal transplant. The sequencing used unstimulated CD4+ T cells sorted from spleen or lymph node cells, collected before transplant. The CDR3 region is CASSVRLLEYSYEQYF. The CDR3 DNA reads TGCGCCAGCAGTGTCCGACTCCTCGAGTATAGCTACGAGCAGTACTTC.